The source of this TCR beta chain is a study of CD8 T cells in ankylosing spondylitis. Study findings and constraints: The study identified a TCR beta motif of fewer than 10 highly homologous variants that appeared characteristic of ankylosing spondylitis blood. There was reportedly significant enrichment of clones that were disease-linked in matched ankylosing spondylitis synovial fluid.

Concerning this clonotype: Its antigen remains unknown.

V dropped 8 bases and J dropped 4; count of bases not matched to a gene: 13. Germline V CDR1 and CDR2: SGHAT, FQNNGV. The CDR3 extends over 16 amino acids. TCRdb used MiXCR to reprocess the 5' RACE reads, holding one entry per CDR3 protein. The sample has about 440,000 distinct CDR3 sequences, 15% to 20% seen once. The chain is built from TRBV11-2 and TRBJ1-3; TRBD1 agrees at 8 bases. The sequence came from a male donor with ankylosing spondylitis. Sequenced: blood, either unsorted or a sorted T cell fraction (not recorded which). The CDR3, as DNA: TGTGCCAGCGGCCGACTGACAGGGGATGCCGGAAACACCATATATTTT. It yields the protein CASGRLTGDAGNTIYF.